A selection of T cell receptor beta chains follows, all from one sample in a study of PD-1 blockade in classical Hodgkin lymphoma. Using immunoSEQ multiplex PCR, the repertoire was profiled, and TCRdb retains in-frame clones only, with some absent. This sample yields 80,000 to 100,000 clones, of which roughly 91% are seen a single time; roughly 2% belongs to the top ten. The sample consisted of peripheral blood mononuclear cells (PBMCs), taken before the fourth cycle of nivolumab. Receptor source: a human donor with classical Hodgkin lymphoma. Each CDR3 is given with its conserved first and last residue. Each record gives: clone size, J gene, D gene, V gene, CDR3 DNA, CDR3 protein. A D gene is named only where the DNA matches it firmly. Only part of the rows carry a size: once, few, many, or a class if the clone is expanded.

-	TRBJ1-4	TRBD1	TRBV6-5	TGTGCCAGCAGTCCCGGGACAGGTTATAATGAAAAACTGTTTTTT	CASSPGTGYNEKLFF
once	TRBJ2-1	TRBD2	TRBV7-3	TGTGCCAGCAGCACACTAGCGGGAGGGGAGCAGTTCTTC	CASSTLAGGEQFF
-	TRBJ2-5	-	TRBV7-2	TGTGCCAGCAGCCTAAGACCTGGGACTCCAGAGACCCAGTACTTC	CASSLRPGTPETQYF
-	TRBJ2-2	-	TRBV4-2	TGTGCCAGCAGCCAAGATTGGGTAGCGGCTGGGGAGCTGTTTTTT	CASSQDWVAAGELFF
-	TRBJ1-4	-	TRBV2	TGTGCCAGGGGGGCCCGGCCGGCAAAACTGTTTTTT	CARGARPAKLFF
-	TRBJ2-7	-	TRBV19	TGTGCCAGTAGTAGTGAGGGTTTCCGGGGCTCCTACGAGCAGTACTTC	CASSSEGFRGSYEQYF
-	TRBJ1-1	-	TRBV29-1	TGCAGCGTTGCCGGACAGTTAAACACTGAAGCTTTCTTT	CSVAGQLNTEAFF
-	TRBJ1-2	-	TRBV30	TGTGCCTGGAGCGCATACCAGGGGAAAACTAACTATGGCTACACCTTC	CAWSAYQGKTNYGYTF
-	TRBJ2-7	-	TRBV7-9	TGTGCCAGCAGCCCTGGGGGGTTGGCGGGCGAGCAGTACTTC	CASSPGGLAGEQYF
-	TRBJ2-3	TRBD2	TRBV11-3	TGTGCCAGCAGCTTAGTTGGGGGAGGGCCGTCCGATACGCAGTATTTT	CASSLVGGGPSDTQYF